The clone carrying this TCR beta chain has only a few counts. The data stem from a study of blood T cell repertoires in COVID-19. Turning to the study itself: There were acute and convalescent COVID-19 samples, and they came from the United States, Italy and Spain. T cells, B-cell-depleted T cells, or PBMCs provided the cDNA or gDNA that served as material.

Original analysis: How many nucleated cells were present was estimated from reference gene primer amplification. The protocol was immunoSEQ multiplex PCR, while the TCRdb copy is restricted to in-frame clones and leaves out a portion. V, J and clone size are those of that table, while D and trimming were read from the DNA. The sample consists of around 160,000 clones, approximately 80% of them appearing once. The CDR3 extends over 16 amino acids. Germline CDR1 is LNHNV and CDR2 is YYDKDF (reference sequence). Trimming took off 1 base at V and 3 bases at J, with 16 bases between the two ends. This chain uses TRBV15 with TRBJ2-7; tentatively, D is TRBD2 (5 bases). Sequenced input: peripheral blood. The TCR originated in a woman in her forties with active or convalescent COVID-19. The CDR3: CATSRGDMAGLYEQYF. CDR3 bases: TGTGCCACCAGCAGAGGCGATATGGCAGGACTCTACGAGCAGTACTTC.